The T cell receptor beta chain described here comes from a study of tumor and adjacent non-tumor tissue in lung cancer. Study at large: There were fewer than 15 adenocarcinoma, a couple of squamous cell carcinoma and 1 small cell lung cancer cases. About 4.17 million productive TCRbeta reads were obtained per sample on average.

The template was RNA from unsorted bulk tissue. A modified ARM-PCR protocol with three rounds of nested PCR amplified TCRbeta. TCRdb ran MiXCR on the multiplex PCR reads and lists one entry per CDR3 protein. This table holds roughly 65,000 distinct CDR3 sequences, roughly three fifths found once. For this clonotype: The antigen is not known.

Losses at the gene ends were 5 bases for V and 0 bases for J; bases not matched to a gene: 6. CDR3 length equals 16 residues. In germline, CDR1 is SGHTA, CDR2 FQGTGA. Study-level findings and limits: Shorter survival was associated with higher TCR diversity in tumors. In normal lung, the top 100 clones were significantly more dominant than in tumor.

The chain employs TRBV7-3 and TRBJ2-1, with 8 bases aligning to TRBD1. Sequencing used lung tumor tissue. This clonotype was obtained from a man aged 50 to 59 with non-small cell lung cancer. The CDR3, as DNA: TGTGCCAGCAGCCCGGCAGGGGGCCGCTCCTACAATGAGCAGTTCTTC. Residues: CASSPAGGRSYNEQFF.